The TCR beta chain under discussion was sequenced for a study of blood T cell repertoires in COVID-19. Study at large: Sites in the United States, Italy and Spain provided acute and convalescent COVID-19 samples.

As handled by the study authors: Amplification with reference gene primers provided the estimates of nucleated cell counts. TCRdb keeps only in-frame clones here, not all; method: immunoSEQ multiplex PCR. Clonal size and the V and J genes are those of that table, whereas D and trimming came from the DNA. Seen here are approximately 260,000 clones, 75% to 95% observed once, and the top ten hold 1.9%. The CDR3 length is 15 residues. V shed 5 bases and J shed 7 bases, with 15 bases lying between them. Looked up from germline, CDR1 is SGHVS and CDR2 is FNYEAQ. The material sequenced was PBMCs or T cells enriched from blood (not recorded which). The rearrangement joins TRBV7-6 to TRBJ1-6; D perhaps matches TRBD1 (6 bases). The TCR was taken from a woman between 18 and 29 years old who had recovered from COVID-19. The CDR3 DNA sequence: TGTGCCAGCAGCCCACAACAGGGTGGCAATTCACCCCTCCACTTT. Translation gives CASSPQQGGNSPLHF.